The T cell receptor (beta chain) under discussion was sequenced for a study of cytomegalovirus exposure and HLA in healthy donors. CDR1 SGHRS and CDR2 YFSETQ come from the germline V gene. J lost 2 bases, V lost 3 bases, and 9 bases had no gene match. There are 17 residues in the CDR3. The PCR ran on 60 Vbeta and 13 Jbeta primers. The data were produced by immunoSEQ multiplex PCR, yet TCRdb's version contains in-frame clones alone and is incomplete. Found here are some 40,000 clones, 45% to 55% of them singletons; the top ten hold 6.2%. Notes on the study in general: It was reported that the classifier diagnosed cytomegalovirus status with high specificity and sensitivity in both the original and validation cohorts. The Asian-associated ancestry cluster reportedly had fewer N-insertions than the roughly 670-donor mean in a later analysis.

In regard to this clone: What it binds is not known.

Material for sequencing was PBMCs. The chain joins TRBV5-1 to TRBJ2-7, with 12 bases fitting TRBD1. The source is a woman in her thirties or forties in good health and CMV-seropositive. The DNA of the CDR3 is TGCGCCAGCAGCTCGGGACAGGGGGCACGAACAACCTACGAGCAGTACTTC. As protein: CASSSGQGARTTYEQYF.